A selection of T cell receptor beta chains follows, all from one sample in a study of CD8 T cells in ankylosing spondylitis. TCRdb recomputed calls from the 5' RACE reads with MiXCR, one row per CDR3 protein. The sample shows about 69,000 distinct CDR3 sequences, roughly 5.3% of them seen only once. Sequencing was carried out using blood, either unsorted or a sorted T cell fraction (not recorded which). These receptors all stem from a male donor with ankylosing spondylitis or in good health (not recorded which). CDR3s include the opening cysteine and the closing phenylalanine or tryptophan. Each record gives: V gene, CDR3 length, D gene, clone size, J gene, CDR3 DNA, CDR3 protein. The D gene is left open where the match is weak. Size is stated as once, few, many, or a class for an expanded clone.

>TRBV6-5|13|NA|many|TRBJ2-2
TGTGCCAGCAGTTACTCGATGGGACGGGAGCTGTTTTTT
CASSYSMGRELFF
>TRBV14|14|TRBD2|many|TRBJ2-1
TGTGCCAGCTCCTCGGGGGGTGTCTACAATGAGCAGTTCTTC
CASSSGGVYNEQFF
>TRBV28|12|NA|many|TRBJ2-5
TGTGCCAGCAGTTTGGGCTGGGAGACCCAGTACTTC
CASSLGWETQYF
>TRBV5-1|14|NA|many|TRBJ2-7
TGCGCCAGCAGCTTTGGAGGGGAAGGGACCGAGCAGTACTTC
CASSFGGEGTEQYF
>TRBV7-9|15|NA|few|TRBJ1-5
TGTGCCAGCAGCTTCCAGGGAGATAGCAATCAGCCCCAGCATTTT
CASSFQGDSNQPQHF
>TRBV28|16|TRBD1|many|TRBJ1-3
TGTGCCAGCAGTAAAGGGACAGGGTCTTCTGGAAACACCATATATTTT
CASSKGTGSSGNTIYF
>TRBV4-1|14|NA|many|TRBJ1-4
TGCGCCAGCGGGACACAGGCTGAGAATGAAAAACTGTTTTTT
CASGTQAENEKLFF
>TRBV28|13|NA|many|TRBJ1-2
TGTGCCAGCACCGGGGCAGGAGGATATGGCTACACCTTC
CASTGAGGYGYTF
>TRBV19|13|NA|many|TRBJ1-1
TGTGCCAGTACCAATCAGCTGAACACTGAAGCTTTCTTT
CASTNQLNTEAFF
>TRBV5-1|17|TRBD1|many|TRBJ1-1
TGCGCCAGCAGACGATTACCGGGACAGACCATGAACACTGAAGCTTTCTTT
CASRRLPGQTMNTEAFF
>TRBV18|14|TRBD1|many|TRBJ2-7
TGTGCCAGCTCACCCCCGGGACAGTCCTACGAGCAGTACTTC
CASSPPGQSYEQYF
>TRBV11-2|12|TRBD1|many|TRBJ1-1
TGTGCCAGCAGCCTCGACAGGGACCGAGCTTTCTTT
CASSLDRDRAFF
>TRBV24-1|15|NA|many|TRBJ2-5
TGTGCCACCAGTCCCCCTAATAAGGCTGGTGAGACCCAGTACTTC
CATSPPNKAGETQYF